Listed below are T cell receptor beta chains from one sample, sequenced in a study of T cells in Graves' hyperthyroidism and ophthalmopathy. A single record per CDR3 protein comes from TCRdb applying MiXCR to the multiplex PCR reads. The table has 450,000 to 650,000 distinct CDR3 sequences, 17% seen once; the top ten hold 15% to 20%. The sequenced sample was blood. The source is a woman younger than 30 with Graves' ophthalmopathy. Both conserved end residues are part of each CDR3. The order of the fields is V gene, clone size, J gene, D gene, CDR3 protein, CDR3 DNA. A D gene is named only where the DNA matches it firmly. Size is stated for part of the rows, as once, few or many counts, or as a class when the clone is expanded.

>TRBV10-2|many|TRBJ2-5|TRBD2
CASSRTSGVQETQYF
TGCGCCAGCAGCCGGACTAGCGGGGTCCAAGAGACCCAGTACTTC
>TRBV6-4|few|TRBJ2-3|-
CASSDGVSTDTQYF
TGTGCCAGCAGTGACGGGGTCTCGACAGATACGCAGTATTTT
>TRBV3-1|many|TRBJ1-2|-
CASSQAYRGEGYTF
TGTGCCAGCAGCCAAGCGTATAGGGGGGAAGGCTACACCTTC
>TRBV7-9|many|TRBJ2-5|-
CASSLGLPQETQYF
TGTGCCAGCAGTTTAGGGTTACCCCAAGAGACCCAGTACTTC
>TRBV6-1|-|TRBJ2-1|-
CASLDSPYNEQFF
TGTGCCAGTCTGGACAGCCCCTACAATGAGCAGTTCTTC
>TRBV7-2|-|TRBJ2-3|-
CASSRRYPRTDTQYF
TGTGCCAGCAGCCGGAGGTATCCACGCACAGATACGCAGTATTTT
>TRBV29-1|-|TRBJ1-2|-
CSVEGWGAYGYTF
TGCAGCGTTGAGGGGTGGGGGGCCTATGGCTACACCTTC
>TRBV25-1|-|TRBJ1-5|TRBD1
CASSDRRTGIGNQPQHF
TGTGCCAGCAGTGACCGTAGGACAGGGATCGGCAATCAGCCCCAGCATTTT
>TRBV29-1|-|TRBJ1-1|TRBD1
CSVITTGQGPRVTEAFF
TGCAGCGTGATAACAACCGGACAGGGGCCGAGGGTCACTGAAGCTTTCTTT
>TRBV27|many|TRBJ2-7|-
CATAPGTSYEQYF
TGTGCCACTGCCCCCGGGACCTCCTACGAGCAGTACTTC
>TRBV2|many|TRBJ2-1|-
CASSEMGGYRVEQFF
TGTGCCAGCAGTGAAATGGGCGGCTACAGGGTTGAGCAGTTCTTC
>TRBV3-1|few|TRBJ2-7|TRBD1
CASSQDMGQVYYEQYF
TGCGCCAGCAGCCAAGATATGGGACAGGTTTATTACGAGCAGTACTTC
>TRBV6-1|-|TRBJ1-2|TRBD1
CASGQGGAGYTF
TGTGCCAGCGGGCAGGGGGGGGCTGGCTACACCTTC
>TRBV10-3|many|TRBJ2-7|TRBD1
CAITRDSIYEQYF
TGTGCCATCACCCGGGACAGCATCTACGAGCAGTACTTC
>TRBV20-1|many|TRBJ1-1|-
CSNMDRNTEAFF
TGCAGTAACATGGACAGAAACACTGAAGCTTTCTTT